The T cell receptor beta chain described here comes from a study of T cell responses to AZD1222 COVID-19 vaccine. Study details: It was second doses at about 4 or about 12 weeks that were pooled.

The V and J ends lost 6 bases and 10 bases respectively, with 19 bases between them. The CDR3 is made up of 15 amino acids. Germline V gives CDR1 MGHDK, CDR2 SYGVNS. This clone was detected a few times. The antigen remains undetermined. TCRdb's table, derived via immunoSEQ multiplex PCR, lists solely in-frame clones and lacks some. The sample records 80,000 or so clones, roughly nine tenths being singletons. The study, taken as a whole, reports: Seropositive status at baseline applied to only a handful of AZD1222 recipients. With two AZD1222 doses given, Spike-specific TCR breadth and depth both rose. Clonal diversity may have been underestimated in mostly white British donors.

Sequencing was performed on peripheral blood, taken on day 0 of AZD1222 vaccination. V usage is TRBV25-1 and J usage is TRBJ1-6; D might be TRBD1 (5 bases). This clonotype was obtained from an adult in good health. The CDR3, as DNA: TGTGCCAGCAGCCACGCGGGCAGGGATTTCTCACCCCTCCACTTT. This codes for CASSHAGRDFSPLHF.